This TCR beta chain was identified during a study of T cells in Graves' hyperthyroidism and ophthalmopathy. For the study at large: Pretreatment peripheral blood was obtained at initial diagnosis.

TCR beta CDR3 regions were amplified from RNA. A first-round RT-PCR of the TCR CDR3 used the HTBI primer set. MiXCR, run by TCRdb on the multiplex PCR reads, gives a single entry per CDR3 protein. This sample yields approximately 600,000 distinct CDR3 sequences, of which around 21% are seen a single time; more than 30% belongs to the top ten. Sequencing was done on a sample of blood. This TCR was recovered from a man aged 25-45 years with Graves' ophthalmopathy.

CDR3 in DNA: TGTGCCAGCAGCCAAGAAGGCAGGGTCCCCCCGTTCTTC. Translation gives CASSQEGRVPPFF. The chain links TRBV3-1 to TRBJ2-1, with a tentative D call TRBD1 (5 bases). This CDR3 contains 13 residues. In germline, CDR1 is LGHDT, CDR2 YNNKEL (reference sequence). The V and J ends lost 0 bases and 15 bases respectively, with 15 bases between them.